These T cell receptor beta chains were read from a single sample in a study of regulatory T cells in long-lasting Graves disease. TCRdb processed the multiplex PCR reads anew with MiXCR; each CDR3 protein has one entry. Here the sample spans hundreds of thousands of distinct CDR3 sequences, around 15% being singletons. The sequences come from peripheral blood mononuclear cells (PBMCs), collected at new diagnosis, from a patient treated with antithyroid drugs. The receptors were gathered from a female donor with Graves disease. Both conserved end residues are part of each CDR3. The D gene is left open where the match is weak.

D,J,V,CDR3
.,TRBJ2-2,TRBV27,CASSFGQVVGELFF
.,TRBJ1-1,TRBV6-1,CASGRGAPNTEAFF
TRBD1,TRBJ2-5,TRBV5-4,CASSLGGQGLLETQYF
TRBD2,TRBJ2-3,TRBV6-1,CASGSGSIMYF
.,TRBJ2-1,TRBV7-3,CASSFTGVANEQFF
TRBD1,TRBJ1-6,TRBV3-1,CASSHLFVTGGSPLHF
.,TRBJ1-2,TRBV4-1,CASSQVGGVSYGYTF
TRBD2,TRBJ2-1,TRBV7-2,CASSPGTSGYNEQFF
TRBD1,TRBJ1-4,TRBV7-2,CASSLNLLTGMGEKLFF
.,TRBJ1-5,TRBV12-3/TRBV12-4,CASSDTWQGYQPQHF
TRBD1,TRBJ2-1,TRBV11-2,CASSATGTEQFF
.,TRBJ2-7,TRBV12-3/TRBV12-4,CASSITGNYEQYF
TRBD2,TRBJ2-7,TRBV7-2,CASSLDSGGGPYEQYF
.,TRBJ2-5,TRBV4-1,CASQNTLAVSYNEQYF
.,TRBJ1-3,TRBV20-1,CSARDAPRGKGGNTIYF
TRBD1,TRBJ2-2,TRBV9,CASSGPGAGGKGNTGELFF
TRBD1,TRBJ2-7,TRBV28,CASNTLGAGGTYEQYF
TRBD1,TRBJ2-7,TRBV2,CASSNGQGIYEQYF
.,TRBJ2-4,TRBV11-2,CASSSGHRKYF
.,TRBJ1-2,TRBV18,CASSPEQYGYTF
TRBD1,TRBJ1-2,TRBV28,CATIRDSTYGYTF
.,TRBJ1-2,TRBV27,CASSPWGAAGVSYGYTF
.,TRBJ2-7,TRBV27,CATRGGTYEQYF
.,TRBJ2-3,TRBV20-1,CSAPVESSTDTQYF
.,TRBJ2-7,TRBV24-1,CATSLADTYEQYF
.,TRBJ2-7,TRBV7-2,CASSPQHGMSDEQYF
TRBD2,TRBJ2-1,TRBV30,CAWSPYWTSGELNEQFF
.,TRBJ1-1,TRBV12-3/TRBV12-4,CASSSTADNALFMNTEAFF
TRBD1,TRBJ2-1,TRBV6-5,CASSYKKLPGQDEQFF
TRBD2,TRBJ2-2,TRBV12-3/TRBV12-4,CASALAGGPFTGELFF
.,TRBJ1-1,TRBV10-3,CAIRGQGRVNTEAFF
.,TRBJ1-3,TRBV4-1,CASSQDLAFSGNTIYF
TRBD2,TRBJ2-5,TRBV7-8,CASSLGGLAGGRETQYF
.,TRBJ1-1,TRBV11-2,CASTQGLLNTEAFF
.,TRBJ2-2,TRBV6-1,CASSSGLNTGELFF
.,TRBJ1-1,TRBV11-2,CASSSQGEMNTEAFF
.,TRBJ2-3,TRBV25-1,CASRAAAERDTQYF
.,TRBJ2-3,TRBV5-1,CASSLDMFTDTQYF
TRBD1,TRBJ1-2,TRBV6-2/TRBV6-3,CASSYSGTGAATYGYTF
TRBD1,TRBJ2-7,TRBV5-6,CASSADRGLGEQYF
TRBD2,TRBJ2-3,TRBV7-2,CASSLEFEGGPEDTQYF
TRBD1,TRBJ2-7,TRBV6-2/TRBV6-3,CASSKGQEAHEQYF
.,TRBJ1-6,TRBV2,CASSAGTYNSPLHF
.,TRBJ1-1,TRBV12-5,CASGLVPGWVTSTEAFF
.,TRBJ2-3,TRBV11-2,CASSPTLGRDTQYF
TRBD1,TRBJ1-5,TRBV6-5,CASSYSRQGSPQHF
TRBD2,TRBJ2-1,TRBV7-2,CASSPDSGRAGNEQFF
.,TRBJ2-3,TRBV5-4,CASSLYVGRKSDTQYF
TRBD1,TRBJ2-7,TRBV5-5,CASSPPGQDLLGQYF
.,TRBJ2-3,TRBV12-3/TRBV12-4,CASSLRTVTDTQYF
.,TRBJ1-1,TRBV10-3,CAISEGGPNTEAFF